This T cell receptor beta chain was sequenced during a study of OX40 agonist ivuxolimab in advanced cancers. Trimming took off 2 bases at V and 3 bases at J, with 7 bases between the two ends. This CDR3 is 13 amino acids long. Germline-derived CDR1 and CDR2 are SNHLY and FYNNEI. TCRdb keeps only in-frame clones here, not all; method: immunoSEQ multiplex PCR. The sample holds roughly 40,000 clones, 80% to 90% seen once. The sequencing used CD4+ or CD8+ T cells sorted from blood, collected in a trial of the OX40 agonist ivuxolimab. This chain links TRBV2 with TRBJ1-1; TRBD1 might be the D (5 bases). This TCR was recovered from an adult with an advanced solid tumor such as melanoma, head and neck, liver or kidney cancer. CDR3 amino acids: CASSERGDTEAFF. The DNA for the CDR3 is TGTGCCAGCAGTGAAAGAGGGGACACTGAAGCTTTCTTT.